These 17 T cell receptor beta chains were all obtained from the same sample, sequenced in a study of blood T cell repertoires in COVID-19. Sequenced by immunoSEQ multiplex PCR; TCRdb stores in-frame clones only, minus some. The profile shows about 370,000 clones, around 89% of them singletons. Material for sequencing was peripheral blood. Receptors were obtained from a woman younger than 45 with COVID-19, enrolled during active disease.

V usage is TRBV5-1 and J usage is TRBJ1-5, with D perhaps TRBD1 (5 bases). Germline lookup yields CDR1 SGHRS and CDR2 YFSETQ. With 2 bases removed from V and 4 bases from J, the gap between germline ends came to 7 bases. The CDR3 length is 13 residues. CDR3 amino acids: CASSLGANQPQHF. Here the CDR3 DNA reads TGCGCCAGCAGCTTAGGGGCAAATCAGCCCCAGCATTTT.

The gene calls are TRBV11-3 and TRBJ2-1; D is unclear. Trimming left V 0 bases short and J 10 bases short, with 16 bases between. Germline lookup yields CDR1 SGHNT and CDR2 YENEEA. The CDR3 runs to 15 residues. CDR3 loop: CASSLDAMSTKEQFF. CDR3 nucleotide sequence: TGTGCCAGCAGCTTAGATGCCATGAGTACTAAAGAGCAGTTCTTC. The whole variable domain, filled in from reference TRBV11-3 and TRBJ2-1, reads EAGVVQSPRYKIIEKKQPVAFWCNPISGHNTLYWYLQNLGQGPELLIRYENEEAVDDSQLPKDRFSAERLKGVDSTLKIQPAELGDSAVYLCASSLDAMSTKEQFFGPGTRLTVL.

J is TRBJ2-1 and V is TRBV12-5; D is possibly TRBD2 (5 bases). This CDR3 has 13 residues. V lost 1 base and J 10 bases, leaving 11 bases between the germline ends. CDR1 and CDR2 from the germline V gene are LGHNT and FRNRAP. The CDR3 loop is CASGLGLAGEQFF. CDR3 bases: TGTGCTAGTGGTTTGGGGCTAGCAGGCGAGCAGTTCTTC. The whole variable domain, filled in from reference TRBV12-5 and TRBJ2-1, reads DARVTQTPRHKVTEMGQEVTMRCQPILGHNTVFWYRQTMMQGLELLAYFRNRAPLDDSGMPKDRFSAEMPDATLATLKIQPSEPRDSAVYFCASGLGLAGEQFFGPGTRLTVL.

This clone has a single count. This rearrangement joins TRBV11-2 to TRBJ2-2; D is unresolved. Germline V gene sequence: CDR1 SGHAT, CDR2 FQNNGV. This CDR3 has 15 amino acids. Trimming cost V 5 bases and J 4 bases, with 14 bases left between them. CDR3: CASSPYYERTGELFF. CDR3 in DNA: TGTGCCAGCAGCCCGTACTACGAGCGCACCGGGGAGCTGTTTTTT. The whole variable domain, filled in from reference TRBV11-2 and TRBJ2-2, reads EAGVAQSPRYKIIEKRQSVAFWCNPISGHATLYWYQQILGQGPKLLIQFQNNGVVDDSQLPKDRFSAERLKGVDSTLKIQPAKLEDSAVYLCASSPYYERTGELFFGEGSRLTVL.

The gene calls are TRBV6-6 and TRBJ1-1, with D hard to call. V lost 7 bases to trimming and J lost 6 bases, with 12 bases between them. CDR3 length: 12 residues. Germline V gene lookup returns CDR1 MNHNY and CDR2 SVGAGI (reference sequence). The CDR3 DNA follows: TGTGCCAGCATAGGCGGCGGCTCTGAAGCTTTCTTT. Its translation: CASIGGGSEAFF.

The chain is built from TRBV27 and TRBJ2-1; 11 bases fit TRBD2. The ends lost 6 bases at V and 10 bases at J; junction bases unmatched: 5. Germline lookup yields CDR1 MNHEY and CDR2 SMNVEV (reference sequence). The CDR3 spans 13 residues. CDR3 protein: CASSPSGGREQFF. The CDR3 DNA sequence: TGTGCCAGCAGCCCTAGCGGGGGGAGGGAGCAGTTCTTC.

The chain carries TRBV28 and TRBJ2-1; the match to TRBD1 covers 10 bases. Looked up from germline, CDR1 is MDHEN and CDR2 is SYDVKM. V lost 7 bases and J lost 7; bases outside the gene matches: 7. There are 14 residues in the CDR3. CDR3 amino acids: CASITPGQGNEQFF. The CDR3 coding sequence is TGTGCCAGCATCACCCCGGGACAGGGGAATGAGCAGTTCTTC.

The rearrangement links TRBV4-3 to TRBJ2-1, with 7 positions matching TRBD1. CDR1 and CDR2 (germline): LGHNA, YSLEER. This CDR3 spans 14 amino acids. V lost 2 bases, J lost 5 bases, and 3 bases stayed unmatched. As DNA, the CDR3 is TGCGCCAGCAGCCAAACAGGGGAGAACAATGAGCAGTTCTTC. Protein: CASSQTGENNEQFF.

The rearrangement joins TRBV28 to TRBJ2-1, with 8 nucleotides matching TRBD1. The trim removed 6 bases at V and 16 bases at J, leaving 8 bases unmatched. Looked up from germline, CDR1 is MDHEN and CDR2 is SYDVKM. This CDR3 has 11 amino acids. CDR3 in amino acids: CASRDTGGSFF. CDR3 DNA: TGTGCCAGCAGAGACACAGGGGGTTCATTCTTC.

The V gene is TRBV28, the J gene TRBJ2-7, with TRBD2 matching 8 bases. Germline loops: CDR1 MDHEN, CDR2 SYDVKM. V was pared by 3 bases and J by 3 bases, with 10 bases of the junction left unmatched. The CDR3 contains 16 residues. CDR3 amino acids: CASSFGWRGANYEQYF. In nucleotides, the CDR3 is TGTGCCAGCAGTTTCGGTTGGCGGGGGGCCAACTACGAGCAGTACTTC.

This clone showed up just once. DNA of the CDR3: TGTGCCAGCAAGTCAGGGACAGATACGCAGTATTTT. Its translation is CASKSGTDTQYF. The chain employs TRBV6-5 and TRBJ2-3; perhaps TRBD1 as D (5 bases). CDR3 length: 12 amino acids. Deletions cut 7 bases from V and 3 bases from J, with 8 bases between. CDR1 and CDR2 from the germline V gene are MNHEY and SVGAGI.

This clone has more than one count but fewer than ten. V usage is TRBV10-1 and J usage is TRBJ1-1, with D possibly TRBD1 on 5 matching bases. Germline CDR1 and CDR2: WNHNN and SYGVQD (reference sequence). This CDR3 spans 13 amino acids. V was trimmed by 6 bases and J by 5 bases, leaving 13 bases between them. The CDR3, as DNA: TGCGCCAGCAGCGGGACGGGGGGGACTGAAGCTTTCTTT. Protein sequence: CASSGTGGTEAFF.

The V and J genes are TRBV11-2 and TRBJ2-7; 7 nucleotides match TRBD1. The CDR3 is 14 amino acids. Germline V gene sequence: CDR1 SGHAT, CDR2 FQNNGV. The V and J ends lost 5 bases and 2 bases, in that order; junction bases with no gene match: 6. CDR3 in amino acids: CASSTYRGTYEQYF. For the CDR3, the DNA is TGTGCCAGCAGCACATACAGGGGTACCTACGAGCAGTACTTC.

This clone was detected many times. The rearrangement uses TRBV2 and TRBJ1-6, with 9 bases aligning to TRBD1. Germline trimming cut 6 bases from V and 9 bases from J; bases unmatched to any gene: 6. The CDR3 runs to 14 residues. CDR1 and CDR2 from the germline V gene are SNHLY and FYNNEI. The CDR3 sequence: CASRTGTGRSPLHF. Here the CDR3 DNA reads TGTGCCAGCAGGACCGGGACAGGGCGTTCACCCCTCCACTTT.

This chain connects TRBV7-2 to TRBJ2-3; D call uncertain. Germline lookup yields CDR1 SGHTA and CDR2 FQGNSA. The length of the CDR3 is 12 residues. V lost 5 bases and J 6 bases, leaving 9 bases between the germline ends. The CDR3 region is CASSAQLDTQYF. Here the CDR3 DNA reads TGTGCCAGCAGCGCACAGTTGGATACGCAGTATTTT.

The chain employs TRBV7-9 and TRBJ1-2; D call uncertain. CDR1 is SEHNR, CDR2 FQNEAQ, per germline (reference sequence). There are 18 residues in the CDR3. The germline V and J ends were trimmed by 5 bases and 4 bases, with 26 bases remaining between them. The CDR3 loop reads CASSTQQRDQVWVYGYTF. In DNA, the CDR3 is TGTGCCAGCAGCACCCAACAAAGAGACCAGGTGTGGGTCTATGGCTACACCTTC.

In regard to this clone: One junction end disagrees with the germline gene, perhaps due to a read error. The V gene is TRBV7-2, the J gene TRBJ1-2, with TRBD1 matching over 8 bases. CDR3 length equals 15 residues. CDR1 is SGHTA and CDR2 is FQGNSA in the germline V gene. The chain's CDR3 is CASCLSGTGLYGYTF. CDR3 sequence (DNA): TGTGCCAGCTGCTTATCCGGGACAGGACTCTATGGCTACACCTTC.